This T cell receptor (beta chain) was captured in a study of human T cells and chemical hapten exposure. Study-wide background: On the upper back, patch tests were applied with 0.01% DPC and read at 6 days. General study results and limits: Among TCRs, those above 1 in 1000 frequency were unaffected by DPC sensitization.

This clonotype appeared many times. Its cognate antigen is unknown. This CDR3 is built from 15 residues. V was clipped by 3 bases and J by 5 bases, with 14 bases between them. Germline CDR1 SGHVS, CDR2 FQNEAQ. TCRdb analysed the RACE reads with MiXCR anew, one entry per CDR3 protein. Among approximately 400,000 distinct CDR3 sequences listed, roughly 4.8% were seen once. Time point specified: patch test 1, 2 weeks after DPC sensitization. Specified treatment: therapeutic diphenylcyclopropenone sensitization with weekly scalp DPC. The chain links TRBV7-8 to TRBJ2-1, with D perhaps being TRBD1 or TRBD2 (5 bases each). The clonotype originates from a woman aged 45-60 years with alopecia areata. Some clones in this sample may be carry-over from other donors' samples. The sequencing used whole blood, collected in connection with sensitization to the hapten diphenylcyclopropenone (DPC). CDR3 in amino acids: CASSFKRGTDNEQFF. DNA for the CDR3: TGTGCCAGCAGCTTTAAGAGGGGAACTGACAATGAGCAGTTCTTC.